The present T cell receptor beta chain was sequenced within a study of cytotoxic CD8 clonotypes in ibrutinib-treated CLL. On the study more broadly: Samples had a mean of approximately 240,000 productive templates and approximately 90,000 productive rearrangements.

As input for TCR beta libraries, roughly 2.1 micrograms of genomic DNA came from cryopreserved PBMCs. Repertoires were generated with immunoSEQ multiplex PCR, while TCRdb's copy carries only in-frame clones and drops some. The top ten hold roughly 6.3% of the sample, which has around 310,000 clones, around four fifths seen once. The CDR3 is 16 amino acids. Germline V gives CDR1 SGHTA, CDR2 FQGNSA. V lost 2 bases to trimming and J lost 4 bases, with 15 bases between them. This TCR was recovered from a human donor with chronic lymphocytic leukemia. The sequencing used PBMCs, collected before ibrutinib treatment. This chain links TRBV7-2 with TRBJ2-1; weak D call: TRBD1 (5 bases). This CDR3 reads CASSLNYGARYNEQFF. The CDR3 nucleotides read TGTGCCAGCAGCTTAAATTATGGGGCACGATACAATGAGCAGTTCTTC.